Shown below are 3 T cell receptor beta chains from a single sample sequenced in a study of Graves' ophthalmopathy and Graves' hyperthyroidism. RNA served as the template for amplifying TCR beta CDR3 regions. The first-round RT-PCR employed HTBI primers together with the Qiagen OneStep RT-PCR kit. A multiplex PCR was then performed as the second round. TCRdb independently ran MiXCR on the multiplex PCR reads; one entry per CDR3 protein. The table shows hundreds of thousands of distinct CDR3 sequences, with 40% occurring only once. The source material was peripheral blood. The receptors were gathered from an adult man with Graves' ophthalmopathy.

The chain joins TRBV19 to TRBJ1-1, with D perhaps matching TRBD1 (5 bases). Per germline, CDR1 LNHDA and CDR2 SQIVND (reference sequence). The V end lost 6 bases, the J end lost 6 bases, and 14 bases lay between the germline ends. The CDR3 is 13 amino acids. Here the CDR3 DNA reads TGTGCCAGTAGGGTCCAGGGATCCGCTGAAGCTTTCTTT. Protein: CASRVQGSAEAFF.

V is TRBV12-3 or TRBV12-4 and J is TRBJ1-5; no firm D call. This CDR3 has 14 amino acids. Trimming left V 4 bases short and J 1 base short, with 8 bases between. The CDR3 coding sequence is TGTGCCAGCAGTTGGCCAGAAAGCAATCAGCCCCAGCATTTT. This gives the protein CASSWPESNQPQHF.

This clonotype turned up a few times. Its ends do not fully match the called genes, so a read error is possible. This rearrangement joins TRBV10-3 to TRBJ2-5; D not certain. The CDR3 length is 14 residues. The germline gives CDR1 ENHRY, CDR2 SYGVKD. The CDR3 DNA reads TGTGCCAGCAGTATCCAGTTATCGCGGGAGACCCAGTACTTC. Protein: CASSIQLSRETQYF.